This TCR beta chain was retrieved from a study of blood T cell repertoires in COVID-19 (dated by TCRdb to the early 2020s). In the study overall: Collaborator samples came from the United States, Italy and Spain and covered acute and convalescent phases of COVID-19. Where HLA class I and class II types were available, the types were taken from metadata supplied by the sample provider, not from assay-based typing. The samples were drawn from the first 160 participants of the ongoing ImmuneRACE study and from over 950 subjects provided by 6 global collaborators. A de-identified subject ID, COVID-19 status, age in years and sex were almost always included in the sample metadata. The material from the prospective study consisted of cDNA or gDNA derived from T cells, B-cell-depleted T cells, or PBMCs. Deeply sampled blood TCRbeta repertoires from subjects exposed to, actively infected with, or recovered from COVID-19 were included in the dataset. The repertoires were made available in a free public database intended to serve as a resource for research on the immune response to SARS-CoV-2.

The CDR1 and CDR2 encoded by the germline V gene are KGHSH and LQKENI. CDR3 length: 15 amino acids, cysteine to phenylalanine. CDR3 DNA only is kept here, 45 bases in frame from base 1. From V the trimming removes 5 bases and from J it removes 0 bases, while the gene matches leave 7 bases of the junction unaccounted for. TCRbeta CDR3 regions were amplified from genomic DNA using the immunoSEQ Assay, a bias-controlled multiplex PCR. In the source study's methods: Within the assay, amplification of reference gene primers was used to estimate how many nucleated cells each sample contained. To quantify the absolute abundance of each unique TCRbeta CDR3 rearrangement, sequence reads were collapsed and filtered. For each sample, productive Simpson clonality was calculated as the square root of Simpson's diversity index across productive rearrangements. The table comes from immuneACCESS by way of TCRdb, which keeps in-frame sequences with V and J called. Part of the clones is missing from these tables; in studies checked, under half for an unresolved V gene and the rest for unknown reasons. D and trimming come from the DNA, and the V and J calls and clone size come from that table. The sample contains about 180,000 clones, around 89% of them found a single time. In total, the top ten clones hold under 2% of the sample.

What the study reported, not specific to this receptor: Clinical and demographic metadata were provided uncurated, with the amount varying by source and participant.

Worth noting for this clone: Its antigen target is currently unknown. No clone much larger than this one lies a single base away; base qualities are absent.

A second Seattle source provided samples from volunteer blood donors who had recovered from COVID-19. Whole blood was collected in K2EDTA tubes by collaborating institutions according to the institutions' own protocols. For TCRbeta analysis, collaborators shipped samples as frozen whole blood, isolated PBMCs, or DNA extracted from either of those sample types. This sequence originates from a man between 18 and 29 years old who had recovered from COVID-19. Recombination joined TRBV18 with TRBJ2-7, with 7 junctional bases fitting TRBD1. The specimen was peripheral blood. The nucleotide sequence is given as TGTGCCAGCTCAATAGGACAGGTGACCTCCTACGAGCAGTACTTC. This yields the protein CASSIGQVTSYEQYF.